This is a list of T cell receptor beta chains from one sample in a study of PD-1 blockade in classical Hodgkin lymphoma. The protocol was immunoSEQ multiplex PCR, while the TCRdb copy is restricted to in-frame clones and leaves out a portion. The data show nearly 25,000 clones, with approximately 81% seen just once and roughly a fifth held by the top ten. The sequenced sample was peripheral blood mononuclear cells (PBMCs), obtained before the second cycle of nivolumab. The receptors were gathered from a human donor with classical Hodgkin lymphoma. Both conserved end residues are part of each CDR3. A D gene is named only where the DNA matches it firmly. Size values are once, few and many counts, or a class for expanded clones, and some rows have none.

V gene,J gene,D gene,clone size,CDR3 protein,CDR3 DNA
TRBV5-1,TRBJ1-4,.,.,CASSLDRSEKLFF,TGCGCCAGCAGCTTGGATCGGAGTGAAAAACTGTTTTTT
TRBV7-9,TRBJ2-2,.,once,CASSLSAGFTGELFF,TGTGCCAGCAGCTTAAGCGCAGGATTCACCGGGGAACTGTTTTTT
TRBV4-1,TRBJ1-4,TRBD1,once,CASSSTGGAHEKLFF,TGCGCCAGCAGTTCGACAGGGGGCGCCCATGAAAAACTGTTTTTT
TRBV6-1,TRBJ2-5,.,.,CASRGGQETQYF,TGTGCCAGCAGGGGGGGTCAAGAGACCCAGTACTTC
TRBV29-1,TRBJ2-4,TRBD1,.,CSVVGGQNIQYF,TGCAGCGTTGTAGGGGGCCAAAACATTCAGTACTTC
TRBV5-4,TRBJ2-7,TRBD2,.,CASSLGLASYEQYF,TGTGCCAGCAGCTTGGGACTAGCTAGCTACGAGCAGTACTTC
TRBV30,TRBJ1-3,.,many,CAWTGRWNSGNTIYF,TGTGCCTGGACCGGGCGGTGGAACTCTGGAAACACCATATATTTT
TRBV27,TRBJ2-7,.,.,CASSLANYEQYF,TGTGCCAGCAGTTTAGCCAACTACGAGCAGTACTTC
TRBV7-8,TRBJ2-1,.,few,CASSSISGNGDEQFF,TGTGCCAGCAGCTCCATATCAGGGAATGGCGATGAGCAGTTCTTC
TRBV29-1,TRBJ2-3,.,.,CSVDTQYF,TGCAGCGTTGATACGCAGTATTTT
TRBV5-4,TRBJ2-7,.,.,CASSAKQGRGYEQYF,TGTGCCAGCAGCGCAAAACAGGGGAGGGGTTACGAGCAGTACTTC
TRBV6-5,TRBJ1-5,TRBD1,few,CASRDRGTNQPQHF,TGTGCCAGCAGGGACAGGGGGACCAATCAGCCCCAGCATTTT
TRBV5-6,TRBJ2-3,.,.,CASSLAGWGTDTQYF,TGTGCCAGCAGCTTGGCCGGGTGGGGCACAGATACGCAGTATTTT
TRBV15,TRBJ2-1,.,.,CATSSTINEQFF,TGTGCCACCAGCTCCACAATCAATGAGCAGTTCTTC
TRBV19,TRBJ1-5,.,few,CASSMWGADQPQHF,TGTGCCAGTAGTATGTGGGGTGCTGATCAGCCCCAGCATTTT
TRBV27,TRBJ2-2,TRBD2,.,CASSLYSGRGGGELFF,TGTGCCAGCAGTTTATATAGCGGGAGAGGTGGCGGGGAGCTGTTTTTT
TRBV10-1,TRBJ1-2,.,.,CASTPGGGYTF,TGCGCCAGCACCCCTGGGGGGGGCTACACCTTC
TRBV10-3,TRBJ2-4,TRBD1,.,CAISDGDRVAKNIQYF,TGTGCCATCAGTGATGGGGACAGGGTAGCCAAAAACATTCAGTACTTC